This T cell receptor (beta chain) was captured by sequencing in a study of blood T cell repertoires in COVID-19. Study context: The analysed material was cDNA or gDNA that came from T cells, B-cell-depleted T cells, or PBMCs.

Original processing methods: Estimation of nucleated cell counts relied on the amplification of reference gene primers. The table came from immunoSEQ multiplex PCR; TCRdb's copy has only in-frame clones and leaves some out. The DNA was the basis for D and trimming; V, J and clone size are from that table. The sample contains 150,000 to 200,000 clones, around 90% of which appear only once. The CDR3 has 14 residues. Germline trimming cut 0 bases from V and 4 bases from J; bases unmatched to any gene: 0. Germline values: CDR1 SGHNT, CDR2 YYREEE (reference sequence). Sequenced: peripheral blood. The chain links TRBV5-4 to TRBJ2-2; 7 nucleotides match TRBD2. The receptor comes from a woman aged 55 to 70 who had recovered from COVID-19. CDR3 nucleotide sequence: TGTGCCAGCAGCTTGGGGGGGGGCACCGGGGAGCTGTTTTTT. Translation: CASSLGGGTGELFF.